The clone carrying this T cell receptor beta chain appeared a single time. Its target is unknown. This record comes from a study of glioma-infiltrating T cells after dendritic cell vaccination. General study findings and limits: Higher TCR clonality did not directly relate to longer survival.

Libraries were prepared by immunoSEQ multiplex PCR; TCRdb keeps only in-frame clonotypes and omits some of them. Found here are roughly 100,000 clones, nearly 90% of them singletons; the top ten hold roughly 2.8%. Time point meaning: after dendritic cell vaccination, including at tumor progression/relapse. The TCR originated in a human donor with glioblastoma. Sample: blood, taken after dendritic cell vaccination.

The CDR3 loop reads CASYGGLGYGYTF. CDR3 nucleotides: TGTGCCAGCTACGGGGGGCTCGGCTATGGCTACACCTTC. The V gene is TRBV2, the J gene TRBJ1-2; possible D gene TRBD1, 6 bases. Trimming took 8 bases from V and 4 from J, leaving 14 bases between them. Looked up from germline, CDR1 is SNHLY and CDR2 is FYNNEI. The CDR3 spans 13 residues.